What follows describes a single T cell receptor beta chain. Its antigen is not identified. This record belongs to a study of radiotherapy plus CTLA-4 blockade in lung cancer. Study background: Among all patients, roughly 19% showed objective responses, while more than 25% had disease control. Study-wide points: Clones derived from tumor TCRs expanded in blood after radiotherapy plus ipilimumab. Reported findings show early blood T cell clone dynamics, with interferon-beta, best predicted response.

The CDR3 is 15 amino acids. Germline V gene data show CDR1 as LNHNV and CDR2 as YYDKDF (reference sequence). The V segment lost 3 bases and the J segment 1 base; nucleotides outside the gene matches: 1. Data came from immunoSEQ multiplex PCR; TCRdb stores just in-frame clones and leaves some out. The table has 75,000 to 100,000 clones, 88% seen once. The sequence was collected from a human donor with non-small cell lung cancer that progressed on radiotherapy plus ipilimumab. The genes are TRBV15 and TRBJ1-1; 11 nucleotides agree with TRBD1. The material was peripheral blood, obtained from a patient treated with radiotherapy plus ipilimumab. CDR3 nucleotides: TGTGCCACCAGCAGGGGGACAGGGGGGAACACTGAAGCTTTCTTT. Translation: CATSRGTGGNTEAFF. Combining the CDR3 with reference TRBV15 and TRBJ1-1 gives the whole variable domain DAMVIQNPRYQVTQFGKPVTLSCSQTLNHNVMYWYQQKSSQAPKLLFHYYDKDFNNEADTPDNFQSRRPNTSFCFLDIRSPGLGDTAMYLCATSRGTGGNTEAFFGQGTRLTVV.